This paragraph reports one TCR beta chain. Within the sample, other DNA sequences also encode this same CDR3. This sample is part of a study of blood T cell repertoires in COVID-19. Study as a whole: The United States, Italy and Spain were the sources of the acute and convalescent COVID-19 samples.

Germline CDR1 and CDR2: MGHRA and YSYEKL. Trimming took 0 bases from V and 4 from J; bases not matched to a gene: 2. This CDR3 region has 15 residues. Only in-frame clones appear in the TCRdb table, and some are missing; sequencing was by immunoSEQ multiplex PCR. The sample consists of around 320,000 clones, about nine tenths of them appearing once. The receptor was derived from a woman aged 25 to 45 who had recovered from COVID-19. Material: peripheral blood. The V call is TRBV4-1, the J call TRBJ1-5; 8 bases align to TRBD1. This CDR3 reads CASSQERTGNQPQHF. CDR3 sequence (DNA): TGCGCCAGCAGCCAAGAAAGGACAGGGAATCAGCCCCAGCATTTT.